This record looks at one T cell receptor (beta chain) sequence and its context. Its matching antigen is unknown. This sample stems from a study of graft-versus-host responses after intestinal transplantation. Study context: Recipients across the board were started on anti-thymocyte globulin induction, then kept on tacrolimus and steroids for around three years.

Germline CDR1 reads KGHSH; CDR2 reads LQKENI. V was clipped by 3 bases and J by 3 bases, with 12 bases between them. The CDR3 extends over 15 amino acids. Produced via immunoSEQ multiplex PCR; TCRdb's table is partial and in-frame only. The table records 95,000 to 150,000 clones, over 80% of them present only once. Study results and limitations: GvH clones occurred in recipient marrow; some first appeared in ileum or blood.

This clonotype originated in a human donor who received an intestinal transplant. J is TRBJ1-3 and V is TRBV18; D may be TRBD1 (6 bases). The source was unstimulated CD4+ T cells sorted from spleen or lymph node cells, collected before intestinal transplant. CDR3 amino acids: CASSPLDRSGNTIYF. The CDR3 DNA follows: TGTGCCAGCTCACCGTTGGACAGAAGTGGAAACACCATATATTTT. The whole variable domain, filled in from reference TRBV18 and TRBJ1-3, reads NAGVMQNPRHLVRRRGQEARLRCSPMKGHSHVYWYRQLPEEGLKFMVYLQKENIIDESGMPKERFSAEFPKEGPSILRIQQVVRGDSAAYFCASSPLDRSGNTIYFGEGSWLTVV.